This T cell receptor (beta chain) was recovered during a study of cytomegalovirus exposure and HLA in healthy donors. Study-wide background: According to later analysis, the same platform produced the approximately 120 validation and over 600 first-cohort repertoires.

Of note for this clone: Its antigen remains unidentified.

Trimming cost V 3 bases and J 5 bases, with 10 bases left between them. This CDR3 region has 13 residues. CDR1 is SGHVS, CDR2 FNYEAQ, per germline. Data came from immunoSEQ multiplex PCR; TCRdb stores just in-frame clones and leaves some out. The data contain roughly 70,000 clones, around four fifths of them singletons. Study findings and constraints: Researchers catalogued roughly 150 TCR beta chains as cytomegalovirus-associated. In vitro work confirmed that a few CMV-associated chains recognize CMV antigens.

The J gene is TRBJ2-5, the V gene TRBV7-6; D is ambiguous. The specimen was PBMCs. This TCR derives from a man aged 25-40 years in good health and CMV-seronegative. In DNA form, the CDR3 reads TGTGCCAGCAGCTTGACACCGACCGAGACCCAGTACTTC. Translation gives CASSLTPTETQYF.